This T cell receptor (beta chain) was identified in a study of technical replicates of blood from a handful of donors. Profiled with immunoSEQ multiplex PCR; TCRdb holds only in-frame clones, not every one. The repertoire holds around 95,000 clones, 90% to 95% seen once, with about 0.22% in the top ten. The V gene's germline CDR1 is SGHNT and CDR2 YYREEE (reference sequence). V was clipped by 4 bases and J by 4 bases, with 15 bases between them. The CDR3 loop spans 14 amino acids. The TCR originated in a human donor in good health. Material for sequencing was T cells isolated from PBMCs. This chain links TRBV5-4 with TRBJ2-7; TRBD1 might be the D (7 bases). The DNA of the CDR3 is TGTGCCAGCAGCGGGACAGTTGGAGGGTACGAGCAGTACTTC. This encodes CASSGTVGGYEQYF.